One and the same sample provided the 13 T cell receptor beta chains below, sequenced in a study of T cells expressing NK-cell markers. TCRdb reprocessed the 5' RACE reads and keeps a single row for each CDR3 protein, giving no DNA. The repertoire table contains roughly 160,000 distinct CDR3 sequences. Sequencing was carried out using blood T cells: a sorted CD56 or NKG2C T cell subset, CD4+ or CD8+ T cells, or bulk PBMC T cells (not recorded which). All receptors derive from a man aged 18-69 years in good health.

J is TRBJ1-1 and V is TRBV5-1. CDR1 and CDR2 (germline): SGHRS, YFSETQ. The CDR3 is made up of 15 amino acids. The CDR3 loop reads CASSAGWGLNTEAFF.

V and J are TRBV4-2 and TRBJ2-2; no DNA is available, so the TRBD2 call from TCRdb remains unchecked. Germline CDR1 LGHNA, CDR2 YNFKEQ. The CDR3 is 19 amino acids. CDR3 amino acids: CASRRTPGLAGGRTGELFF.

The rearrangement uses TRBV28 and TRBJ1-6; TCRdb's D call of TRBD1 is untestable without DNA. This CDR3 is built from 16 residues. CDR1 and CDR2 (germline): MDHEN, SYDVKM. The chain's CDR3 is CASSNKPGQLNSPLHF. Full variable domain (rest looked up from reference TRBV28 and TRBJ1-6): DVKVTQSSRYLVKRTGEKVFLECVQDMDHENMFWYRQDPGLGLRLIYFSYDVKMKEKGDIPEGYSVSREKKERFSLILESASTNQTSMYLCASSNKPGQLNSPLHFGNGTRLTVT.

The gene calls are TRBV12-3 or TRBV12-4 and TRBJ1-1; the D call of TRBD1 rests on TCRdb alone, since no DNA is present to check it. This CDR3 contains 14 residues. The CDR3 sequence: CASRVTGRDTEAFF.

The V call is TRBV27, the J call TRBJ2-6. In germline, CDR1 is MNHEY, CDR2 SMNVEV (reference sequence). This CDR3 contains 14 residues. The CDR3 here is CASSYYSGANVLTF.

The chain has TRBV7-8 and TRBJ2-5; without DNA, the TCRdb call of TRBD1 cannot be checked. Per germline, CDR1 SGHVS and CDR2 FQNEAQ. CDR3 length equals 12 residues. The CDR3 sequence is CASDPERETQYF.

The chain joins TRBV7-9 to TRBJ1-4. This CDR3 region has 15 residues. Germline values: CDR1 SEHNR, CDR2 FQNEAQ (reference sequence). This CDR3 is CASSPSGGSNEKLFF.

The gene calls are TRBV6-5 and TRBJ2-1; without DNA, the TCRdb call of TRBD1 cannot be checked. The length of the CDR3 is 15 residues. Germline V gene sequence: CDR1 MNHEY, CDR2 SVGAGI. The CDR3 sequence is CASSYRGGLYNEQFF.

The chain couples TRBV28 to TRBJ2-7; TCRdb's D call, TRBD2, is unchecked because there is no DNA. CDR1 is MDHEN, CDR2 SYDVKM, per germline. The CDR3 runs 14 residues. The chain's CDR3 is CASSSRAFLYEQYF.

The chain uses TRBV20-1 and TRBJ2-1; the D call of TRBD2 rests on TCRdb alone, since no DNA is present to check it. The CDR3 contains 16 residues. Germline V gene sequence: CDR1 DFQATT, CDR2 SNEGSKA (reference sequence). CDR3 amino acids: CSARLAGANLYNEQFF.

The chain couples TRBV20-1 to TRBJ2-7; TCRdb designates TRBD2, a call that cannot be tested without DNA. Per germline, CDR1 DFQATT and CDR2 SNEGSKA (reference sequence). The CDR3 sequence is 13 residues long. CDR3 amino acids: CSARYPASVFKYF.

This chain links TRBV7-6 with TRBJ2-3; checking the TCRdb D call of TRBD2 is not possible without DNA. Per the germline V gene, CDR1 is SGHVS and CDR2 is FNYEAQ. The CDR3 sequence is 16 residues long. The CDR3 sequence: CASTQTRHSSTDTQYF.

The chain combines TRBV6-1 with TRBJ1-6. This CDR3 is 17 amino acids long. Germline CDR1 MNHNS, CDR2 SASEGT. CDR3 sequence reads: CASSEEEGIPYNSPLHF.